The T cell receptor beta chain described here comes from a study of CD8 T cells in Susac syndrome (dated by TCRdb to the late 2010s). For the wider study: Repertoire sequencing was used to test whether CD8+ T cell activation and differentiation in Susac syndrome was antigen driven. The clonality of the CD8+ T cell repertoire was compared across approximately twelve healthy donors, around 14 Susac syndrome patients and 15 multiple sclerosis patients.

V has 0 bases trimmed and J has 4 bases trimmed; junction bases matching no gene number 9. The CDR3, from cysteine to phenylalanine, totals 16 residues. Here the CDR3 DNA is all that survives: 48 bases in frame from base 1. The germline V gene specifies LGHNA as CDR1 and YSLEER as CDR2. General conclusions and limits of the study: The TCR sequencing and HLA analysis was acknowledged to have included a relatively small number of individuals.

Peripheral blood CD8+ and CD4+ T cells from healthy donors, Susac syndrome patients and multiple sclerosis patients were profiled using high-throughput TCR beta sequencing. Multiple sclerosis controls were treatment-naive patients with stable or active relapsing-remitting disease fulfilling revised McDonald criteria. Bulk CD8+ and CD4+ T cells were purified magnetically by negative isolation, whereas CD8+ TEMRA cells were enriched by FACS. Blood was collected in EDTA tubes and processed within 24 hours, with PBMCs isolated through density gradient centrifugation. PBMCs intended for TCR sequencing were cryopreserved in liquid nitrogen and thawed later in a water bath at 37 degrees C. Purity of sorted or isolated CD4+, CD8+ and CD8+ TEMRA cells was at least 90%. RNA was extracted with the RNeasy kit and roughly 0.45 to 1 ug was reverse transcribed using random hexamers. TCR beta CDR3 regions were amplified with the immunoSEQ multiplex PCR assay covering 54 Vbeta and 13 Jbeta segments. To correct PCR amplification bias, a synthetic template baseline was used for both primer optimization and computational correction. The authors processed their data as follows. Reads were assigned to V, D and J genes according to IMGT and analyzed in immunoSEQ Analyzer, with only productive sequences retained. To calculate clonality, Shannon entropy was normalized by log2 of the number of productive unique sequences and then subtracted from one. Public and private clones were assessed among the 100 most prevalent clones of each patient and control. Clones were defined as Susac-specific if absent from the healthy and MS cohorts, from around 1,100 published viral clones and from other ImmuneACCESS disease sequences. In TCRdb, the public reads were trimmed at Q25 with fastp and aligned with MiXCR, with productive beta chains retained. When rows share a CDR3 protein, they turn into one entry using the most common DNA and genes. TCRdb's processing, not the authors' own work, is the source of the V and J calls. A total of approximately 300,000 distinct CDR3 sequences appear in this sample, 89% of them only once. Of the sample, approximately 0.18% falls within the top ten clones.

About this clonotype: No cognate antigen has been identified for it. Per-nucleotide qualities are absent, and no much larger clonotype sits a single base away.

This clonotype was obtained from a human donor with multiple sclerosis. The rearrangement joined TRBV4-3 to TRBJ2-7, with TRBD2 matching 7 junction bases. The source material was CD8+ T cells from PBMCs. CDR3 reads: CASSQDTASGWYEQYF. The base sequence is TGCGCCAGCAGCCAAGATACGGCTAGCGGATGGTACGAGCAGTACTTC.